This T cell receptor (beta chain) was observed in a study of CD8 T cells in Susac syndrome (dated by TCRdb to the late 2010s). Notes on the research overall: The study used repertoire sequencing to test whether antigen drove CD8+ T cell activation and differentiation in Susac syndrome. CD8+ T cell repertoire clonality was compared between over 9 healthy donors, some 14 Susac syndrome patients and about 15 multiple sclerosis patients. What the authors observed across the whole study: The TCR sequencing and HLA analysis was acknowledged to have included a relatively small number of individuals.

RNA was extracted with the RNeasy kit and roughly 0.5 to 1 ug was reverse transcribed using random hexamers. The immunoSEQ multiplex PCR assay, covering 54 Vbeta and 13 Jbeta segments, was used to amplify TCR beta CDR3 regions. To correct PCR amplification bias, a synthetic template baseline was used for both primer optimization and computational correction. The paper's processing steps were these. Reads were annotated to V, D and J genes per IMGT and analyzed with immunoSEQ Analyzer, keeping only productive sequences. To calculate clonality, Shannon entropy was normalized by log2 of the number of productive unique sequences and then subtracted from one. For each patient and control, public and private clones were evaluated within the 100 most prevalent clones. Susac-specific clones were defined as absent from healthy and MS cohorts, about 1,000 published viral clones and other ImmuneACCESS disease sequences. TCRdb handled the public reads itself, with Q25 trimming in fastp and clone calling in MiXCR, and kept productive beta chains. Rows are unified per CDR3 protein, each entry keeping the most common DNA and genes. The V and J calls were not made by the authors but by TCRdb's processing. The sample table records tens of thousands of distinct CDR3 sequences; about 91% of these occur just once. The ten most abundant clones make up 0.5% to 0.6% of the sample.

A remark on this clonotype: Its antigen is currently not known. No much larger clonotype is one base removed from it; base qualities were not supplied.

V and J are trimmed by 8 bases and 5 bases, and the gene matches miss 4 bases of the junction. The CDR3 runs 12 residues from the cysteine to the phenylalanine. Kept here is only the CDR3 DNA, which spans 36 bases and is read in frame from base 1. CDR1 is given as SNHLY and CDR2 as FYNNEI, both from the germline V gene. High-throughput TCR beta sequencing profiled peripheral blood CD8+ and CD4+ T cells from healthy donors, Susac syndrome patients and multiple sclerosis patients. Treatment-naive patients with stable or active relapsing-remitting disease fulfilling revised McDonald criteria were used as multiple sclerosis controls. Bulk CD8+ and CD4+ T cells were purified magnetically by negative isolation, whereas CD8+ TEMRA cells were enriched by FACS. Blood was collected in EDTA tubes and processed within 24 hours, with PBMCs isolated through density gradient centrifugation. PBMCs destined for TCR sequencing were cryopreserved in liquid nitrogen and later thawed in a 37 °C water bath. Purity of sorted or isolated CD4+, CD8+ and CD8+ TEMRA cells was at least 90%.

The chain links TRBV2 with TRBJ2-3, and 7 bases in between align with TRBD2. The sequence came from a human donor with multiple sclerosis. Sequenced sample: CD8+ T cells from PBMCs. The CDR3 protein is CASWGTIDTQYF. The nucleotides are TGTGCCAGCTGGGGGACTATAGATACGCAGTATTTT.